These 28 T cell receptor beta chains came from one sample sequenced in a study of T cell changes during pregnancy in multiple sclerosis. Data came from immunoSEQ multiplex PCR; TCRdb stores just in-frame clones and leaves some out. The sample lists around 69,000 clones; 85% to 95% were seen once. This specimen was peripheral blood, taken in the second trimester of pregnancy. The receptors come from a female donor in good health, enrolled as a control in a pregnancy study.

The chain employs TRBV4-3 and TRBJ2-1, with 11 bases that match TRBD2. The CDR3 runs 15 residues. Germline CDR1 and CDR2: LGHNA and YSLEER. J lost 8 bases, V lost 1 base, and 4 bases had no gene match. In nucleotides, the CDR3 is TGCGCCAGCAGCCAAGCTAGCGGGGGGAGGGATGAGCAGTTCTTC. It encodes CASSQASGGRDEQFF.

The V gene is TRBV7-9, the J gene TRBJ1-5; 9 bases line up with TRBD1. This CDR3 region has 14 residues. The germline V gene encodes CDR1 SEHNR and CDR2 FQNEAQ (reference sequence). J lost 5 bases, V lost 5 bases, and 4 bases had no gene match. This CDR3 is CASSLDRGYQPQHF. The CDR3 DNA reads as TGTGCCAGCAGCCTTGACAGGGGGTATCAGCCCCAGCATTTT.

The V gene is TRBV7-2, the J gene TRBJ2-1, with 7 nucleotides matching TRBD2. After removal of 4 bases from V and 8 bases from J, the junction contained 2 bases not matched to a gene. Germline V gene data show CDR1 as SGHTA and CDR2 as FQGNSA. The CDR3 consists of 12 residues. The CDR3 sequence is CASSYGGYEQFF. DNA of the CDR3: TGTGCCAGCAGCTACGGGGGGTATGAGCAGTTCTTC.

The V call is TRBV4-3, the J call TRBJ2-1; TRBD2 might be the D (6 bases). CDR1 is LGHNA, CDR2 YSLEER, per germline. V was trimmed by 0 bases and J by 2 bases, leaving 11 bases between them. The CDR3 is made up of 16 amino acids. This CDR3 reads CASSQDRPGAYNEQFF. The CDR3 DNA reads TGCGCCAGCAGCCAAGATCGGCCGGGGGCCTACAATGAGCAGTTCTTC.

V gene TRBV28 combines with J gene TRBJ1-5, with D hard to call. The CDR3 length is 15 residues. Germline V gene data show CDR1 as MDHEN and CDR2 as SYDVKM. Trimming removed 8 bases at V and 3 bases at J, with 17 bases between. CDR3 in amino acids: CASVRVPQTNQPQHF. The DNA of the CDR3 is TGTGCCAGCGTTCGGGTCCCCCAGACCAATCAGCCCCAGCATTTT.

The V and J genes are TRBV4-2 and TRBJ2-7; TRBD1 agrees at 9 bases. CDR3 length equals 14 residues. Germline CDR1 and CDR2: LGHNA and YNFKEQ. Trimming cost V 5 bases and J 2 bases; bases outside gene matches: 4. Here the CDR3 reads CASSADRGTYEQYF. In DNA form, the CDR3 reads TGTGCCAGCAGCGCGGACAGGGGAACCTACGAGCAGTACTTC.

This rearrangement joins TRBV7-3 to TRBJ2-1, with no clear D. Trimming removed 0 bases at V and 6 bases at J, with 6 bases between. The CDR3 has 13 residues. In germline, CDR1 is SGHTA, CDR2 FQGTGA. Here the CDR3 DNA reads TGTGCCAGCAGCTTAACCGACTCCAATGAGCAGTTCTTC. The encoded protein is CASSLTDSNEQFF.

The chain couples TRBV13 to TRBJ2-1; TRBD2 agrees at 14 bases. Looked up from germline, CDR1 is PRHDT and CDR2 is FYEKMQ (reference sequence). V lost 4 bases, J lost 10 bases, and 6 bases stayed unmatched. The CDR3 is 15 amino acids. The CDR3 loop reads CASSSRLAGGDEQFF. The DNA of the CDR3 is TGTGCCAGCAGCTCCCGACTAGCGGGGGGGGACGAGCAGTTCTTC.

With regard to this clone: Other DNA variants within this sample encode the same CDR3. The V and J genes are TRBV6-4 and TRBJ2-3; 8 bases align to TRBD2. Trimming removed 6 bases from V and 0 bases from J; junction bases left unmatched: 2. CDR1 and CDR2 from the germline V gene are MRHNA and SNTAGT. The CDR3 spans 14 residues. The CDR3 reads CASSERGSTDTQYF. CDR3 in DNA: TGTGCCAGCAGCGAGCGGGGGAGCACAGATACGCAGTATTTT.

This chain links TRBV5-5 with TRBJ1-1, with unresolved D. Trimming stripped 4 bases from V and 3 bases from J, with 13 bases between. The CDR3 is made up of 14 amino acids. The V gene's germline CDR1 is SGHKS and CDR2 YYEKEE (reference sequence). The CDR3 nucleotides read TGTGCCAGCAGCGAACTTACAGATTACACTGAAGCTTTCTTT. Translated, it gives CASSELTDYTEAFF.

In DNA, the CDR3 is TGTGCCACCAGCAGCATACTTACCGGGACAGGATCCTATGGCTACACCTTC. Amino acid sequence: CATSSILTGTGSYGYTF. The chain uses TRBV15 and TRBJ1-2, with 8 positions matching TRBD1. Germline CDR1 is LNHNV and CDR2 is YYDKDF (reference sequence). The CDR3 is made up of 17 amino acids. V lost 3 bases, J lost 4 bases, and 13 bases stayed unmatched.

The chain employs TRBV19 and TRBJ2-2; D is uncertain. Trimming left V 3 bases short and J 3 bases short, with 2 bases between. The germline gives CDR1 LNHDA, CDR2 SQIVND (reference sequence). The CDR3 is made up of 12 amino acids. Here the CDR3 DNA reads TGTGCCAGTAGTATCGACACCGGGGAGCTGTTTTTT. It yields the protein CASSIDTGELFF.

This chain joins TRBV7-3 and TRBJ2-1; 11 nucleotides line up with TRBD2. Losses at the gene ends were 8 bases for V and 8 bases for J; bases not matched to a gene: 8. This CDR3 spans 14 amino acids. Germline assignment: CDR1 SGHTA and CDR2 FQGTGA. CDR3 protein: CASSLAGGRDEQFF. The CDR3 DNA reads as TGTGCCAGCTCGTTAGCGGGGGGGAGGGATGAGCAGTTCTTC.

The rearrangement joins TRBV11-1 to TRBJ1-2; the D is unclear. In germline, CDR1 is SGHAT, CDR2 FQDESV (reference sequence). The CDR3 runs to 12 residues. Trimming stripped 6 bases from V and 2 bases from J, with 7 bases between. As DNA, the CDR3 is TGTGCCAGCAGTTCCTCCAACTATGGCTACACCTTC. Encoded protein: CASSSSNYGYTF.

The gene calls are TRBV7-3 and TRBJ1-1; the D is unclear. The CDR3 contains 16 residues. The germline V gene has CDR1 SGHTA and CDR2 FQGTGA. Trimming pared 5 bases from V and 1 base from J, leaving 17 bases between. For the CDR3, the DNA is TGTGCCAGCAGCCCTACCCCCTATTTCACGAACACTGAAGCTTTCTTT. Translation gives CASSPTPYFTNTEAFF.

The rearrangement joins TRBV25-1 to TRBJ1-2, with TRBD1 as a possible D gene (6 bases). The CDR3 is made up of 15 amino acids. Trimming shortened V by 1 base and J by 0 bases, and 9 bases separated the two germline ends. Germline CDR1 reads MGHDK; CDR2 reads SYGVNS. In DNA, the CDR3 is TGTGCCAGCAGTGAATGGGGGCGGACTAACTATGGCTACACCTTC. Translation gives CASSEWGRTNYGYTF.

The V and J genes are TRBV6-6 and TRBJ1-2, with TRBD1 matching 10 bases. The germline gives CDR1 MNHNY, CDR2 SVGAGI (reference sequence). V gave up 2 bases and J gave up 4 bases; unmatched junction bases: 4. CDR3 length: 15 residues. In DNA form, the CDR3 reads TGTGCCAGCAGTTACGACAGGGGGCAGGGCTATGGCTACACCTTC. Residues: CASSYDRGQGYGYTF.

This clone was recorded only once. V and J are TRBV7-2 and TRBJ2-7; no clear D. CDR3 length equals 13 residues. Germline lookup yields CDR1 SGHTA and CDR2 FQGNSA. The ends were cut back, 5 bases at V and 6 bases at J, with 14 bases in the middle. The CDR3 sequence is CASSLSVLAEQYF. CDR3 in DNA: TGTGCCAGCAGCCTCTCAGTGTTAGCCGAGCAGTACTTC.

The chain joins TRBV4-3 to TRBJ1-5; no reliable D call. The V gene lost 0 bases and the J gene lost 7 bases, with 10 bases spanning the gap. The CDR3 totals 14 residues. CDR1 is LGHNA and CDR2 is YSLEER in the germline V gene. CDR3 in DNA: TGCGCCAGCAGCCAAGATCCGGGAGTACAGCCCCAGCATTTT. Protein: CASSQDPGVQPQHF.

The chain links TRBV11-2 to TRBJ2-3, with 7 nucleotides matching TRBD1. The CDR3 loop spans 16 amino acids. Germline V CDR1 and CDR2: SGHAT, FQNNGV. Trimming at V came to 5 bases and at J to 4 bases, leaving 12 bases not matched to a gene. In DNA form, the CDR3 reads TGTGCCAGCAGCCCGTGGACAGGCCTCACCCCAGATACGCAGTATTTT. This translates into CASSPWTGLTPDTQYF.

V gene TRBV19 combines with J gene TRBJ2-3; 10 bases are shared with TRBD1. The CDR3 sequence is 18 residues long. Germline V gene sequence: CDR1 LNHDA, CDR2 SQIVND (reference sequence). J lost 5 bases, V lost 0 bases, and 11 bases had no gene match. The CDR3 sequence: CASSIDYRDRGAGDTQYF. The CDR3 nucleotides read TGTGCCAGTAGTATAGATTACCGGGACAGGGGCGCTGGAGATACGCAGTATTTT.

In its sample, this clone was seen once. At one boundary the junction diverges from the germline segment, which might be a read error. The chain carries TRBV5-1 and TRBJ1-1, with D unresolved. This CDR3 is 17 amino acids long. CDR1 and CDR2 from the germline V gene are SGHRS and YFSETQ. CDR3 bases: TGCGCCAGCAGCTTGGATATGGAGGGCGTACTTCTTATGGAAGCTTCCTTT. Protein: CASSLDMEGVLLMEASF.

The rearrangement links TRBV5-4 to TRBJ2-1; 7 positions match TRBD1. Looked up from germline, CDR1 is SGHNT and CDR2 is YYREEE (reference sequence). V lost 4 bases to trimming and J lost 0 bases; unmatched junction nucleotides: 7. This CDR3 comprises 16 residues. The DNA of the CDR3 is TGTGCCAGCAGCCCGACCGGGACAGCCTCCTACAATGAGCAGTTCTTC. This encodes CASSPTGTASYNEQFF.

The chain employs TRBV7-3 and TRBJ1-1, with 8 bases lining up with TRBD1. The germline V gene encodes CDR1 SGHTA and CDR2 FQGTGA. This CDR3 is 15 amino acids long. V gave up 4 bases and J gave up 5 bases; unmatched junction bases: 9. The CDR3 bases are TGTGCCAGCAGCTCGACAGGGGCAGGGGTTACTGAAGCTTTCTTT. Its translation: CASSSTGAGVTEAFF.

J is TRBJ1-2 and V is TRBV18, with TRBD1 identical over 8 bases. The trim removed 3 bases at V and 0 bases at J, leaving 6 bases unmatched. Germline V lookup: CDR1 KGHSH, CDR2 LQKENI. This CDR3 region has 16 residues. CDR3 residues: CASSPLRGLTNYGYTF. DNA for the CDR3: TGTGCCAGCTCACCTCTCAGGGGGCTCACTAACTATGGCTACACCTTC.

The genes are TRBV9 and TRBJ2-1; TRBD2 matches 12 bases. Trimming removed 6 bases from V and 6 bases from J; junction bases left unmatched: 4. The germline CDR1 and CDR2 sequences are SGDLS and YYNGEE. The CDR3 contains 14 residues. CDR3 sequence: CASTPSGGVNEQFF. As DNA, the CDR3 is TGTGCCAGCACCCCTAGCGGGGGGGTCAATGAGCAGTTCTTC.

This clone has only one observation. The J gene is TRBJ2-2, the V gene TRBV9, with D uncertain. Trimming stripped 3 bases from V and 1 base from J, with 7 bases between. The CDR3 length is 14 residues. Germline lookup yields CDR1 SGDLS and CDR2 YYNGEE. The CDR3 region is CASSASRNTGELFF. The CDR3 bases are TGTGCCAGCAGCGCTTCTAGGAACACCGGGGAGCTGTTTTTT.

The chain uses TRBV2 and TRBJ2-1; 12 bases are shared with TRBD2. The J segment lost 5 bases and the V segment lost 6 bases, leaving 8 bases of the junction unmatched. Germline CDR1 is SNHLY and CDR2 is FYNNEI. This CDR3 region has 16 residues. The CDR3 DNA sequence: TGTGCCAGCAGGTCTAGCGGGGGGGTGTACAACAATGAGCAGTTCTTC. Translation: CASRSSGGVYNNEQFF.